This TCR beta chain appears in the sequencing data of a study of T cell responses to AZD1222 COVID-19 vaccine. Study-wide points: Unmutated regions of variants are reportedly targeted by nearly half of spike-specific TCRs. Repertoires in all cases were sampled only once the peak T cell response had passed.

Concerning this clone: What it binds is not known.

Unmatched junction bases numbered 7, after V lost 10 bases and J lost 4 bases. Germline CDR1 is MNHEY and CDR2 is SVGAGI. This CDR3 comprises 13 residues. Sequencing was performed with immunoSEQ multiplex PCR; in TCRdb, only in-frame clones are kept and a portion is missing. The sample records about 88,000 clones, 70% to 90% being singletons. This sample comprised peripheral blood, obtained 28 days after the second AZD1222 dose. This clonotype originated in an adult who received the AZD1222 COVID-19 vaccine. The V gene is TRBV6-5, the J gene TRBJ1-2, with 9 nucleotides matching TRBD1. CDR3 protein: CANSGQGVYGYTF. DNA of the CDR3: TGTGCCAACTCGGGACAGGGCGTCTATGGCTACACCTTC.